This T cell receptor (beta chain) was recorded in a study of T cells after yellow fever vaccination. Study-wide points: The booster response re-showed most primary clones: roughly 97% CD4, approximately 90% CD8.

The germline gives CDR1 MDHEN, CDR2 SYDVKM. The V and J ends lost 2 bases and 4 bases, in that order; junction bases with no gene match: 5. The CDR3 has 15 residues. This clonotype was seen only a few times. Antigen: not known. Each CDR3 protein gets one entry after TCRdb re-called the 5' RACE reads with MiXCR. The sample records hundreds of thousands of distinct CDR3 sequences, 13% being singletons. The sequence came from a man aged 25 to 45 who received the YFV17D yellow fever vaccine. Sequencing was performed on PBMCs, taken on the day of the yellow fever booster vaccination. This chain uses TRBV28 with TRBJ1-1; 9 bases align to TRBD1. The CDR3 loop reads CASSLVGQGSTEAFF. The CDR3 region has the DNA TGTGCCAGCAGTTTAGTAGGACAGGGGAGCACTGAAGCTTTCTTT.